Following are 9 T cell receptor beta chains from one sample sequenced in a study of regulatory T cells in long-lasting Graves disease. Building the TCR beta libraries relied on iRepertoire HTBI primers, and CDR3 regions underwent Arm-PCR. MiXCR, applied by TCRdb to the multiplex PCR reads, yields one record per CDR3 protein. The sample consists of hundreds of thousands of distinct CDR3 sequences, under 20% of them appearing once. The time point was: newly diagnosed GD, antithyroid drugs for less than 3 months. Scientists built the TCR library using RNA that was extracted from PBMCs. This sample was shared with a second study, whose subject was T cells in Graves' hyperthyroidism and ophthalmopathy.

The sample consisted of peripheral blood mononuclear cells (PBMCs), taken at new diagnosis, from a patient treated with antithyroid drugs. Receptors originate from a woman in her twenties or thirties with Graves disease.

The V call is TRBV12-3 or TRBV12-4, the J call TRBJ2-7; D is ambiguous. Trimming cost V 3 bases and J 2 bases, with 8 bases left between them. The CDR3 extends over 13 amino acids. The CDR3 protein is CASSLAEPYEQYF. The CDR3 DNA follows: TGTGCCAGCAGTTTGGCGGAGCCCTACGAGCAGTACTTC.

V usage is TRBV6-1 and J usage is TRBJ1-2; D perhaps matches TRBD1 (6 bases). This CDR3 has 16 residues. Germline lookup yields CDR1 MNHNS and CDR2 SASEGT. V was clipped by 6 bases and J by 6 bases, with 23 bases between them. The CDR3 sequence: CASSLHTYRDEHGYTF. CDR3 DNA: TGTGCCAGCAGCCTCCACACATACAGGGATGAGCATGGCTACACCTTC.

The chain has TRBV7-3 and TRBJ2-3, with TRBD2 matching 15 bases. This CDR3 contains 20 residues. The germline gives CDR1 SGHTA, CDR2 FQGTGA. With V trimmed by 1 base and J by 2 bases, 10 bases remained unmatched. The CDR3 DNA is TGTGCCAGCAGCTTAATGGGACTAGCGGGAGGTACAACCAACACAGATACGCAGTATTTT. It is translated as CASSLMGLAGGTTNTDTQYF.

This clonotype was seen more than once but under ten times. This chain uses TRBV6-1 with TRBJ2-2; 7 bases line up with TRBD2. CDR1 and CDR2 from the germline V gene are MNHNS and SASEGT. CDR3 length: 15 residues. The ends lost 6 bases at V and 3 bases at J; junction bases unmatched: 7. As DNA, the CDR3 is TGTGCCAGCAGCAAACCGGGACTATACACCGGGGAGCTGTTTTTT. Its translation is CASSKPGLYTGELFF.

The sample holds many counts of this clonotype. The rearrangement uses TRBV11-2 and TRBJ2-5; 7 bases match TRBD1. The length of the CDR3 is 15 residues. V lost 8 bases and J lost 2; bases outside the gene matches: 11. Germline lookup yields CDR1 SGHAT and CDR2 FQNNGV. Here the CDR3 DNA reads TGTGCCAGCCGCAAGCCTACAGGGGAGCAAGAGACCCAGTACTTC. This codes for CASRKPTGEQETQYF.

This rearrangement joins TRBV20-1 to TRBJ2-7; D not certain. The CDR3 sequence is 10 residues long. CDR1 is DFQATT, CDR2 SNEGSKA, per germline (reference sequence). CDR3 region: CSTWMAEQYF. The DNA for the CDR3 is TGCAGCACCTGGATGGCCGAGCAGTACTTC.

This clonotype came up a few times. The genes are TRBV20-1 and TRBJ2-1, with 10 bases fitting TRBD2. The trim removed 7 bases at V and 3 bases at J, leaving 9 bases unmatched. The CDR3 runs to 15 residues. Germline CDR1 DFQATT, CDR2 SNEGSKA (reference sequence). The CDR3 nucleotides read TGCAGTGTTAAAGCGGGAGGGACGTACTACAATGAGCAGTTCTTC. It yields the protein CSVKAGGTYYNEQFF.

This clonotype was seen more than once but under ten times. The chain couples TRBV28 to TRBJ2-7; 7 nucleotides match TRBD2. Germline V lookup: CDR1 MDHEN, CDR2 SYDVKM. This CDR3 has 14 amino acids. V was pared by 2 bases and J by 5 bases, with 6 bases of the junction left unmatched. The CDR3 here is CASSLPLGGDEQYF. CDR3 nucleotides: TGTGCCAGCAGTTTACCCTTGGGGGGGGACGAGCAGTACTTC.

V gene TRBV6-5 combines with J gene TRBJ2-7, with 8 bases aligning to TRBD2. The CDR3 covers 15 residues. J lost 6 bases, V lost 0 bases, and 7 bases had no gene match. Germline loops: CDR1 MNHEY, CDR2 SVGAGI. CDR3 residues: CASSYSSGMSGEQYF. The CDR3 DNA is TGTGCCAGCAGTTACTCTAGCGGGATGTCTGGCGAGCAGTACTTC.